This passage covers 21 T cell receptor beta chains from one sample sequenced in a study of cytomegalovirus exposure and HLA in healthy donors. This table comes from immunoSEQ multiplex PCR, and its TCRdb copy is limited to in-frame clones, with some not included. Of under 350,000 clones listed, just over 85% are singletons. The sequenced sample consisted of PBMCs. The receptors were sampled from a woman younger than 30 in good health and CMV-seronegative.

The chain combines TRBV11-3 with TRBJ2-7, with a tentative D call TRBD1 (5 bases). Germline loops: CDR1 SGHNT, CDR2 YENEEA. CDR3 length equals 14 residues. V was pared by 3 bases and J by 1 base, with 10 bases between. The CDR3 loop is CASSLGPDSYEQYF. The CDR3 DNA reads TGTGCCAGCAGCTTGGGGCCCGATTCCTACGAGCAGTACTTC.

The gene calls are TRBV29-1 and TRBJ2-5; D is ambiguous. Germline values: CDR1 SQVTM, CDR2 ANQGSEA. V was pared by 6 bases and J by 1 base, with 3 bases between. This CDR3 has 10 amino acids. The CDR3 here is CSVGQETQYF. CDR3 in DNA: TGCAGCGTCGGCCAAGAGACCCAGTACTTC.

The CDR3, as DNA: TGTGCCAGCAGCTTAACCTCTACAGGGTCAGAGGATGGCTACACCTTC. This gives the protein CASSLTSTGSEDGYTF. The V call is TRBV7-3, the J call TRBJ1-2, with D perhaps TRBD1 (6 bases). This CDR3 is 16 amino acids long. Trimming removed 0 bases at V and 6 bases at J, with 17 bases between. Germline CDR1 and CDR2: SGHTA and FQGTGA.

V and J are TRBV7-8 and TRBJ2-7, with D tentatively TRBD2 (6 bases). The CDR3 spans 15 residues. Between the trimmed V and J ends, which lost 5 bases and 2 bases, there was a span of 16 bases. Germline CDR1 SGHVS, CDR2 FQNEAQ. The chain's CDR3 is CASSPYSSGAYEQYF. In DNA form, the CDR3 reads TGTGCCAGCAGCCCTTACAGCTCGGGGGCCTACGAGCAGTACTTC.

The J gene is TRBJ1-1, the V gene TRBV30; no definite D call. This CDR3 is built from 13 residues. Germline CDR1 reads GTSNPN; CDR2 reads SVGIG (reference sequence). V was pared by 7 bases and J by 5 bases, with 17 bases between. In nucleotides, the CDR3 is TGTGCCTCCTCGGACTCTGGCGGGACTGAAGCTTTCTTT. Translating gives CASSDSGGTEAFF. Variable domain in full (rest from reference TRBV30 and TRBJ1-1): SQTIHQWPATLVQPVGSPLSLECTVEGTSNPNLYWYRQAAGRGLQLLFYSVGIGQISSEVPQNLSASRPQDRQFILSSKKLLLSDSGFYLCASSDSGGTEAFFGQGTRLTVV.

The CDR3 nucleotides read TGTGCCAGCAGCCGGGACAGGAGGGAAGAAAACTATGGCTACACCTTC. It translates to CASSRDRREENYGYTF. The V call is TRBV27, the J call TRBJ1-2; 8 positions agree with TRBD1. The CDR3 loop spans 16 amino acids. V lost 6 bases, J lost 2 bases, and 11 bases stayed unmatched. CDR1 is MNHEY, CDR2 SMNVEV, per germline (reference sequence).

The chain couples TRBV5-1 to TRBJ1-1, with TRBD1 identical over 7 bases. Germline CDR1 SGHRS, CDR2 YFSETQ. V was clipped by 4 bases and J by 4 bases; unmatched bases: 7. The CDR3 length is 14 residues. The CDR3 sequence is CASSQRGPGTEAFF. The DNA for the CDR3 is TGCGCCAGCAGCCAGAGGGGGCCAGGCACTGAAGCTTTCTTT. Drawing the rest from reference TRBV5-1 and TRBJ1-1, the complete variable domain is KAGVTQTPRYLIKTRGQQVTLSCSPISGHRSVSWYQQTPGQGLQFLFEYFSETQRNKGNFPGRFSGRQFSNSRSEMNVSTLELGDSALYLCASSQRGPGTEAFFGQGTRLTVV.

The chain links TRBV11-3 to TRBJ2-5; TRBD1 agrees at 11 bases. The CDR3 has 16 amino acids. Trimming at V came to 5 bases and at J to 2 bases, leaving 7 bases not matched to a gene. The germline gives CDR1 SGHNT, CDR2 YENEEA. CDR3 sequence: CASSPRTGGLQETQYF. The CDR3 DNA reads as TGTGCCAGCAGCCCACGGACAGGGGGCCTGCAAGAGACCCAGTACTTC.

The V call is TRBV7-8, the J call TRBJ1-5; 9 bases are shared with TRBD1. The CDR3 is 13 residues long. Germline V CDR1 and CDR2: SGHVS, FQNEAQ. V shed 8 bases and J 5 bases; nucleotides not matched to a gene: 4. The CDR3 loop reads CASYDRGDQPQHF. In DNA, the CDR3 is TGTGCCAGCTACGACAGGGGGGATCAGCCCCAGCATTTT.

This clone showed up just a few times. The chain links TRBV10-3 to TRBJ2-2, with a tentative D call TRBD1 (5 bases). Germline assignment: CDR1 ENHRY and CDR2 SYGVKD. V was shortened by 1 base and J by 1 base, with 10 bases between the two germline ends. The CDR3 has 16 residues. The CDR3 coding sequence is TGTGCCATCAGTGAGTTTGGCAGGGAGAACACCGGGGAGCTGTTTTTT. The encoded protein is CAISEFGRENTGELFF.

DNA for the CDR3: TGCAGCGTTGAAGATCCCACGCGGGATCTCTACGAGCAGTACTTC. Translation gives CSVEDPTRDLYEQYF. The chain uses TRBV29-1 and TRBJ2-7, with TRBD2 as a possible D gene (6 bases). CDR1 and CDR2 (germline): SQVTM, ANQGSEA. CDR3 length equals 15 residues. V lost 0 bases and J 3 bases, leaving 15 bases between the germline ends.

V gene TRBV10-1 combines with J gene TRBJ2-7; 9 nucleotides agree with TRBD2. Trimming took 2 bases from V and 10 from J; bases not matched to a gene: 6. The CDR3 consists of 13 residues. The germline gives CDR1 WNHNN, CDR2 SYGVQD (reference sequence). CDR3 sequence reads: CASSEGLARDQYF. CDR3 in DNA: TGCGCCAGCAGTGAGGGACTAGCGAGGGACCAGTACTTC.

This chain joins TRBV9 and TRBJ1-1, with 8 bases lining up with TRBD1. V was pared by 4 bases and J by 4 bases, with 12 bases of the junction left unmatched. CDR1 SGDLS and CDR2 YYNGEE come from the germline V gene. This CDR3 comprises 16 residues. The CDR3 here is CASSFRTGRRSTEAFF. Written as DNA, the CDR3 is TGTGCCAGCAGCTTTCGGACAGGGCGGAGAAGCACTGAAGCTTTCTTT.

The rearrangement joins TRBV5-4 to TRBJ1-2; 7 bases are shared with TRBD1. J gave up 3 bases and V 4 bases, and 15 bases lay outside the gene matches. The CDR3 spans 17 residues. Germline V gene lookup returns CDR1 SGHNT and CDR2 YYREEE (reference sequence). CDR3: CASSGWDSTAKHYGYTF. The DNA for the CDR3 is TGTGCCAGCAGCGGCTGGGACAGCACCGCTAAACACTATGGCTACACCTTC.

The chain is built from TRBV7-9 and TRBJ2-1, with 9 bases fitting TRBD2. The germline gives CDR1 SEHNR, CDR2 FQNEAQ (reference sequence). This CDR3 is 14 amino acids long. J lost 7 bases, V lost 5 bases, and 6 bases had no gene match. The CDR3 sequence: CASSTRTSANEQFF. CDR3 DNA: TGTGCCAGCAGCACCCGGACTAGCGCAAATGAGCAGTTCTTC.

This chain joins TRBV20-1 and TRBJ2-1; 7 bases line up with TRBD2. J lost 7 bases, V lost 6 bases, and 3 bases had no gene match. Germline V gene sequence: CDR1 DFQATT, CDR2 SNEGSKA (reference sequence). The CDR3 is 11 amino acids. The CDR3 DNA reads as TGCAGTGCGCCACTAGCGAATGAGCAGTTCTTC. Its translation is CSAPLANEQFF.

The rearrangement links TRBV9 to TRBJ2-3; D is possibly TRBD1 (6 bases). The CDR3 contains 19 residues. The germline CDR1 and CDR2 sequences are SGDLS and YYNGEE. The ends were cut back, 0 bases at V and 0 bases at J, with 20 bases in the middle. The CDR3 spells CASSVAMAGEPLSTDTQYF. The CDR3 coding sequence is TGTGCCAGCAGCGTAGCTATGGCAGGGGAACCTCTCAGCACAGATACGCAGTATTTT.

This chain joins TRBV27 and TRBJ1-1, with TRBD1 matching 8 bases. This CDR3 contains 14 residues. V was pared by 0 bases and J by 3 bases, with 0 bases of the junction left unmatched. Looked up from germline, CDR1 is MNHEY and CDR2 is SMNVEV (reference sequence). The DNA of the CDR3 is TGTGCCAGCAGTTTATCGACAGGGGACACTGAAGCTTTCTTT. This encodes CASSLSTGDTEAFF.

CDR3 sequence reads: CASSQEGLAGGPKNIQYF. The CDR3 nucleotides read TGTGCCAGCAGCCAAGAGGGACTAGCGGGAGGGCCCAAAAACATTCAGTACTTC. The V and J genes are TRBV4-2 and TRBJ2-4; 16 nucleotides line up with TRBD2. This CDR3 contains 18 residues. J lost 2 bases, V lost 0 bases, and 1 base had no gene match. The germline gives CDR1 LGHNA, CDR2 YNFKEQ.

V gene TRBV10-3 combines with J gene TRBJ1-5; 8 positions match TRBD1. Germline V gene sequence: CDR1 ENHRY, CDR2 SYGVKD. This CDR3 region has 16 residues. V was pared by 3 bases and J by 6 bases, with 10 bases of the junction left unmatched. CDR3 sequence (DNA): TGTGCCATCAGTGAATCGGACAGGGCAGGGAGTCAGCCCCAGCATTTT. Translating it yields CAISESDRAGSQPQHF.

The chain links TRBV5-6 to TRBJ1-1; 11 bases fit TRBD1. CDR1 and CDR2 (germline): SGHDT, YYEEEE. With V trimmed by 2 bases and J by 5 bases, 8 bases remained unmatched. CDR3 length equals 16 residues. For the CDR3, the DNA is TGTGCCAGCAGCTTCGGTTTCGGACAGGGGGCGACTGAAGCTTTCTTT. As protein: CASSFGFGQGATEAFF.